The clone carrying this TCR beta chain came up many times. Antigen specificity is unknown. Germline-derived CDR1 and CDR2 are SQVTM and ANQGSEA. Trimming took 4 bases from V and 2 from J; bases not matched to a gene: 7. The length of the CDR3 is 15 residues. The record originates from a study of T-cell memory formation after mild COVID-19. Points from the study as a whole: The study found contracting CD4+ clones mainly in CM and EM and contracting CD8+ clones in EMRA. Proof of SARS-CoV-2 specificity was absent for the second-wave clones that crested on day 37.

MiXCR was run by TCRdb on the 5' RACE reads, yielding one entry per CDR3 protein. The sample consists of around 430,000 distinct CDR3 sequences, around a sixth of them appearing once. This TCR was sampled from a man between 18 and 29 years old who had mild COVID-19 (a few samples of this study predate the infection). Cell type and time point are not known. Material for sequencing was PBMCs or a T cell subset sorted from them (not recorded which). V is TRBV29-1 and J is TRBJ2-2, with 7 bases aligning to TRBD1. The CDR3 DNA reads TGCAGCGTTGGGACGGACAGGTTAAACACCGGGGAGCTGTTTTTT. Its protein product is CSVGTDRLNTGELFF.